The entry below gives a single T cell receptor beta chain sequence along with its context. The antigen is undetermined. Every TCR library consumed roughly 3,500 ng of total RNA. Per individual sample, eight separate reactions were used to make cDNA. TCRdb re-called the 5' RACE reads and gives one entry per CDR3 protein, without DNA. In all, the sample yields approximately 390,000 distinct CDR3 sequences. This sample is part of a study of monozygotic twins with inflammatory bowel disease. Findings of the study overall: Subtypes among T cells remained indistinguishable. IBD-affected twins scored below their healthy co-twins in TCRbeta diversity (inverse Simpson).

The length of the CDR3 is 14 residues. Germline CDR1 reads SGHTA; CDR2 reads FQGNSA. This chain joins TRBV7-2 and TRBJ2-4; TCRdb returns TRBD1, unconfirmable since there is no DNA. The sequenced sample was blood. The receptor's source is a human donor with ulcerative colitis or Crohn's disease, or a healthy co-twin of an affected twin (not recorded which). The CDR3 region is CASSWDSLGNIQYF.